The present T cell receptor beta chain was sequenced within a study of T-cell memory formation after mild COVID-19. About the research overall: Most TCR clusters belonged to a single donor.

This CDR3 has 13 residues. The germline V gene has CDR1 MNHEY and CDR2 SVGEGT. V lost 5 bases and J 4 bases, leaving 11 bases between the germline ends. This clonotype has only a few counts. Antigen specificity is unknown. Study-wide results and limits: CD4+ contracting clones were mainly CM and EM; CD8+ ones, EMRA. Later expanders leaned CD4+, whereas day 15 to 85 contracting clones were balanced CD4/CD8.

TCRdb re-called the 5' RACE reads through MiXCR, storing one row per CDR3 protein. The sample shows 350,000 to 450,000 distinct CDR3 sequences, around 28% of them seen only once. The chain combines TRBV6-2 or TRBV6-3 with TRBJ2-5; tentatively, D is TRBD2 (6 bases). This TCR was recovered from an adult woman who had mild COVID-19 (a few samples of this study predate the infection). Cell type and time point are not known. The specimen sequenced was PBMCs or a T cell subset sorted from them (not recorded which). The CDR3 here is CASSVWGGETQYF. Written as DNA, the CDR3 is TGTGCCAGCAGTGTCTGGGGAGGAGAGACCCAGTACTTC.